This T cell receptor (beta chain) was sequenced during a study of T-cell reconstitution after alpha-beta-depleted transplantation in children. It was with unique molecular identifiers that the TCRbeta library was prepared. TCRdb called the PCR reads again in MiXCR, with one record for every CDR3 protein. The sample carries about 160,000 distinct CDR3 sequences, around 10% recorded once. This clonotype was counted at least ten times. The target antigen is unknown. CDR3 length: 16 residues. Trimming left V 0 bases short and J 7 bases short, with 18 bases between. The germline V gene encodes CDR1 MNHEY and CDR2 SMNVEV (reference sequence). Notes on the study in general: Several hundred graft clones that had expanded were reportedly the source of alpha-beta T cells about two months after transplant. A year had passed since transplant, and T-cell counts and diversity by then came mostly from newly produced T cells.

This chain joins TRBV27 and TRBJ1-1; no clear D. The starting material was PBMCs, obtained before TCRalphabeta/CD19-depleted stem cell transplant. This clonotype was obtained from a boy aged 2-9 years with acute myeloid leukemia, due to receive a stem cell transplant. CDR3 DNA sequence: TGTGCCAGCAGTTTATCGAGACAACGGTTGAGCATTGAAGCTTTCTTT. Translation: CASSLSRQRLSIEAFF.